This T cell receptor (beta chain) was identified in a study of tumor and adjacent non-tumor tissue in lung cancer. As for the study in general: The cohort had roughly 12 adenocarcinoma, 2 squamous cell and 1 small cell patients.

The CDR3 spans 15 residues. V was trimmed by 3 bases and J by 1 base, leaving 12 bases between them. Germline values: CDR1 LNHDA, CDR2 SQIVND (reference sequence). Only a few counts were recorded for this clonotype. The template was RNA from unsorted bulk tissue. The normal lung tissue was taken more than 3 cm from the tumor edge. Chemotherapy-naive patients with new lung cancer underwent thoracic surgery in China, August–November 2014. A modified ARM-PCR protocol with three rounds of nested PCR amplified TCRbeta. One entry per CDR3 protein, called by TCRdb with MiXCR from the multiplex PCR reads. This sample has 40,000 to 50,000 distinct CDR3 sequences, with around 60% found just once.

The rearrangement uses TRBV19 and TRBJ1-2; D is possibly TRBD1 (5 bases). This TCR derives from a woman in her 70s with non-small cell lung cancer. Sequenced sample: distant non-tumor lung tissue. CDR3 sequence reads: CASSILTEDNYGYTF. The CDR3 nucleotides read TGTGCCAGTAGTATCTTGACAGAGGATAACTATGGCTACACCTTC.